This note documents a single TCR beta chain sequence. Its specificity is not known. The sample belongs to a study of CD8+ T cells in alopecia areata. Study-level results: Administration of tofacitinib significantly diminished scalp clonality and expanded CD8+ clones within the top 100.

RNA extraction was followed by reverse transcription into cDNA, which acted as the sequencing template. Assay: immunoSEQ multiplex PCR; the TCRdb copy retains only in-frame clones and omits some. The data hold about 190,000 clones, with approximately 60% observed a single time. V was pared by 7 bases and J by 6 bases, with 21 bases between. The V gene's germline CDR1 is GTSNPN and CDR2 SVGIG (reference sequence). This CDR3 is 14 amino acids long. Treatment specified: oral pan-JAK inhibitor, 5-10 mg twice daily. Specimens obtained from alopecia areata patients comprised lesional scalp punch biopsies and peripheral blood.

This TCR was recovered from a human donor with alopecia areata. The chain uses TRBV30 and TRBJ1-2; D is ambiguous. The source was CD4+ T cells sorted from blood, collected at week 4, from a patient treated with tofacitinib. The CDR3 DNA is TGTGCCTCCCGTCAGACCCGGGCCCCGGATGGCTACACCTTC. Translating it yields CASRQTRAPDGYTF.